The text below deals with one TCR beta chain. Its antigen target is currently unknown. No quality values exist for individual bases; no much larger clone is one base distant. Library method: 5' RACE. The sequencer was an Illumina HiSeq 2500. The second PCR ran for roughly 7 to 11 cycles and used a J-beta primer mix along with a sample-barcoded 5' primer. A template-switch 5' adaptor carrying 12 random nucleotides introduced a unique molecular identifier onto each TCR beta cDNA molecule. Each sample yielded at least 2.5 million CDR3-containing paired-end reads. First-strand cDNA synthesis was performed from all RNA using the Mint cDNA synthesis kit, with priming by a TRBC-specific oligonucleotide. After uracil-DNA glycosylase treatment, a first 18-cycle PCR used universal primers M1SS and BC2_uni_R on all cDNA. The paper's processing steps were these. For normalization, 1 million high-quality reads, each with a distinct molecular identifier, were randomly selected from each sample. Reads with shared molecular identifiers were discarded instead of being binned into consensus sequences. MiTCR, run with a Q25 quality threshold and the strictest error-elimination algorithm, handled CDR3 identification, clonotype clustering and error correction. A nonparametric unseen species model using Euler transformation provided a lower-bound estimate of total TCR beta diversity. TCRdb took the public reads, trimmed them with fastp at Q25, ran MiXCR for clone calling and kept in-frame beta chains. A single entry per CDR3 protein holds the most common genes and DNA from its merged rows. These V and J calls rely on TCRdb rather than the paper's analysis. This sample gives around 750,000 distinct CDR3 sequences in total; approximately 53% of them show up just once. The ten largest clones represent 40% to 50% of the sample.

The CDR3, cysteine through phenylalanine, is 12 amino acids long. Only the CDR3 DNA stays, 36 bases, in frame from base 1. These data belong to a study of blood T cells in healthy people across ages (dated by TCRdb to 2013 to 2016). A note on the overall study: In model experiments, template switching captured about one uniquely barcoded TCR beta cDNA molecule for every two T cells. Four age groups were formed from the donors: young (average around 15 years), middle-aged (approximately 40), aged (roughly 58) and long-lived (about 80). Age-related changes in TCR beta repertoire diversity were measured in the study by deep sequencing normalized with unique cDNA molecular identifiers. Two additional independent replicas of 1 million unique cDNA reads from the same blood draw were analyzed for two donors (one aged 18 to 30 and one aged 80 or older). To avoid experimental bias, donors of different ages were randomly spread across the sequencing lanes.

The approximately 40 donors, aged roughly 6 to 95 years, were systemically healthy Caucasian individuals from Russia. Around 10 milliliters of peripheral blood were drawn from each donor into EDTA-treated Vacutainer tubes. PBMCs were isolated by Ficoll-Paque density-gradient centrifugation, with at least 6 million obtained per sample. Total RNA, at least 5 micrograms per sample, was extracted from PBMCs with Trizol reagent. For every donor, flow cytometry on a PBMC aliquot measured the percentage of naive CD45RAhigh/CD27high T cells. The paper as a whole reports these results and caveats: A strong correlation was found between observed TCR beta diversity and the percentage of naive T cells measured by flow cytometry. As age increased, observed TCR beta diversity per million T cells dropped in a roughly linear way, and a significant reduction was already evident by age 40. Compared with the aged group, the long-lived group had more naive CD4+ T cells, fewer expanded clones and increased TCR diversity, a pattern suggesting age selection. Bulk unsorted PBMC profiling prevented conclusive comparison of naive and antigen-experienced compartments. Donor CMV infection status was unknown, potentially confounding age-related changes in expanded clonotypes. Estimates of total diversity based on one million sequenced T cells were considered lower bounds and underestimates.

Sequenced: blood. This chain is built from TRBV12-3 or TRBV12-4 and TRBJ2-7; the D gene lacks a confident call. The assigned J gene may be wrong: the sequence end matches TRBJ2-5 better. This clonotype was sampled from a man older than 75 in good health. The CDR3 is CASTSRVGTQYF. In nucleotides, the sequence is TGTGCCAGCACCTCAAGGGTAGGGACCCAGTACTTC.